Presented here are 22 T cell receptor beta chains from one specimen sequenced in a study of OX40 agonist ivuxolimab in advanced cancers. To prepare the library, the immunoSEQ multiplex PCR assay was applied. TCRdb took over this immuneACCESS table, retaining in-frame rearrangements with V and J assigned. Such tables are incomplete; in checked studies, under half of the missing clones stem from an unresolved V gene, and the remainder is unexplained. Within this sample are 100,000 to 150,000 clones, with just over 90% of them counted one time only. The ten largest clonotypes hold roughly 1% of the sample. The sample here was CD4+ or CD8+ T cells sorted from blood, taken in a trial of the OX40 agonist ivuxolimab. These receptors were taken from an adult with an advanced solid tumor such as melanoma, head and neck, liver or kidney cancer.

V is TRBV7-2 and J is TRBJ1-4; 7 positions agree with TRBD1. Germline V CDR1 and CDR2: SGHTA, FQGNSA. This CDR3 comprises 15 residues. V lost 6 bases to trimming and J lost 8 bases; unmatched junction nucleotides: 12. The CDR3 coding sequence is TGTGCCAGCAGTTTGACAGGGCAGATGGGGGAAAAACTGTTTTTT. Its translation is CASSLTGQMGEKLFF. The full variable domain, in which reference TRBV7-2 and TRBJ1-4 provide the parts outside the CDR3, is GAGVSQSPSNKVTEKGKDVELRCDPISGHTALYWYRQSLGQGLEFLIYFQGNSAPDKSGLPSDRFSAERTGGSVSTLTIQRTQQEDSAVYLCASSLTGQMGEKLFFGSGTQLSVL.

V gene TRBV28 combines with J gene TRBJ2-7; 9 bases map to TRBD2. CDR1 and CDR2 (germline): MDHEN, SYDVKM. V lost 5 bases, J lost 5 bases, and 13 bases stayed unmatched. CDR3 length: 16 residues. The CDR3 reads CASSPTPAGGRNEQYF. CDR3 in DNA: TGTGCCAGCAGTCCTACCCCAGCGGGAGGCCGTAACGAGCAGTACTTC.

This clone has just one count. This rearrangement joins TRBV11-2 to TRBJ1-6; D is unclear. V lost 1 base, J lost 8 bases, and 12 bases lay in between. Per germline, CDR1 SGHAT and CDR2 FQNNGV. This CDR3 has 15 amino acids. The CDR3 spells CASSLARVRYSPLHF. CDR3 DNA: TGTGCCAGCAGCTTAGCAAGGGTTCGTTATTCACCCCTCCACTTT. The entire variable domain, with the rest obtained from reference TRBV11-2 and TRBJ1-6, is as follows: EAGVAQSPRYKIIEKRQSVAFWCNPISGHATLYWYQQILGQGPKLLIQFQNNGVVDDSQLPKDRFSAERLKGVDSTLKIQPAKLEDSAVYLCASSLARVRYSPLHFGNGTRLTVT.

This clone was seen once. The V call is TRBV4-3, the J call TRBJ2-2; D remains unclear. Per the germline V gene, CDR1 is LGHNA and CDR2 is YSLEER. The V end lost 1 base, the J end lost 2 bases, and 5 bases lay between the germline ends. The CDR3 covers 14 residues. The CDR3 bases are TGCGCCAGCAGCCAAGGACAAAACACCGGGGAGCTGTTTTTT. Amino acid sequence: CASSQGQNTGELFF.

The chain links TRBV4-3 to TRBJ1-6, with 7 bases identical to TRBD1. Germline loops: CDR1 LGHNA, CDR2 YSLEER. The CDR3 loop spans 15 amino acids. With V trimmed by 4 bases and J by 9 bases, 9 bases remained unmatched. CDR3 loop: CASSRTGEGSSPLHF. In DNA form, the CDR3 reads TGCGCCAGCAGCCGTACAGGGGAAGGGAGTTCACCCCTCCACTTT.

The chain combines TRBV7-2 with TRBJ1-1; D remains ambiguous. Germline V lookup: CDR1 SGHTA, CDR2 FQGNSA. This CDR3 has 13 residues. The V gene lost 5 bases and the J gene lost 1 base, with 8 bases spanning the gap. The CDR3 region has the DNA TGTGCCAGCAGCCTTACAAAGAACACTGAAGCTTTCTTT. Encoded protein: CASSLTKNTEAFF. The whole variable domain, filled in from reference TRBV7-2 and TRBJ1-1, reads GAGVSQSPSNKVTEKGKDVELRCDPISGHTALYWYRQSLGQGLEFLIYFQGNSAPDKSGLPSDRFSAERTGGSVSTLTIQRTQQEDSAVYLCASSLTKNTEAFFGQGTRLTVV.

This clone came up once. V and J are TRBV9 and TRBJ2-5; tentative D call: TRBD2 (6 bases). CDR3 length: 14 amino acids. Trimming stripped 0 bases from V and 4 bases from J, with 10 bases between. Germline CDR1 reads SGDLS; CDR2 reads YYNGEE. The CDR3 region is CASSVAAGLETQYF. CDR3 coding DNA: TGTGCCAGCAGCGTAGCAGCGGGCCTAGAGACCCAGTACTTC.

This clone is a singleton in its sample. V and J are TRBV6-5 and TRBJ1-1; D may be TRBD1 (6 bases). Germline assignment: CDR1 MNHEY and CDR2 SVGAGI. This CDR3 is 13 amino acids long. Trimming left V 6 bases short and J 3 bases short, with 11 bases between. Written as DNA, the CDR3 is TGTGCCAGCAGGAAAGGGGGATACACTGAAGCTTTCTTT. It specifies CASRKGGYTEAFF.

The rearrangement uses TRBV6-6 and TRBJ1-3; no firm D call. V gave up 5 bases and J gave up 0 bases, with 8 bases separating them. The germline CDR1 and CDR2 sequences are MNHNY and SVGAGI (reference sequence). The CDR3 spans 14 residues. The DNA of the CDR3 is TGTGCCAGCAGTCTCCTGAGCTCTGGAAACACCATATATTTT. This gives the protein CASSLLSSGNTIYF.

The gene calls are TRBV2 and TRBJ1-1; D perhaps matches TRBD1 (5 bases). Germline-derived CDR1 and CDR2 are SNHLY and FYNNEI. The CDR3 spans 16 residues. The germline V and J ends were trimmed by 4 bases and 0 bases, with 15 bases remaining between them. CDR3 amino acids: CASSVRQTSMNTEAFF. CDR3 coding DNA: TGTGCCAGCAGTGTGAGACAGACTTCCATGAACACTGAAGCTTTCTTT.

The V gene is TRBV28, the J gene TRBJ1-2; possible D gene TRBD1, 6 bases. Trimming took 6 bases from V and 7 from J, leaving 24 bases between them. Looked up from germline, CDR1 is MDHEN and CDR2 is SYDVKM. The CDR3 sequence is 16 residues long. CDR3 in amino acids: CASSPYPPDRKGGYTF. The CDR3 nucleotides are TGTGCCAGCAGCCCTTACCCCCCGGACAGAAAGGGTGGCTACACCTTC.

The chain has TRBV9 and TRBJ1-2, with 7 bases that match TRBD1. From germline, CDR1 is SGDLS and CDR2 YYNGEE. V shed 3 bases and J 5 bases; nucleotides not matched to a gene: 7. This CDR3 region has 14 residues. CDR3 loop: CASSGPSTGYGYTF. CDR3 sequence (DNA): TGTGCCAGCAGCGGCCCTTCGACAGGGTATGGCTACACCTTC.

The V and J genes are TRBV7-8 and TRBJ2-3; D ambiguous. The CDR3 contains 15 residues. V shed 2 bases and J shed 1 base, with 10 bases lying between them. CDR1 SGHVS and CDR2 FQNEAQ come from the germline V gene. CDR3 bases: TGTGCCAGCAGCTTAAGGGCAGGACGCACAGATACGCAGTATTTT. Its translation is CASSLRAGRTDTQYF.

This chain joins TRBV9 and TRBJ2-7; 8 bases map to TRBD2. This CDR3 is 16 amino acids long. The V gene's germline CDR1 is SGDLS and CDR2 YYNGEE. The J segment lost 3 bases and the V segment lost 7 bases, leaving 15 bases of the junction unmatched. The CDR3 coding sequence is TGTGCCAGCGGTGGGGGCGTGGGACTAGGTCACTACGAGCAGTACTTC. Translating gives CASGGGVGLGHYEQYF.

CDR3 protein: CASSKDPNGEYYGYTF. The CDR3 DNA follows: TGTGCCAGCAGCAAAGATCCTAACGGAGAATACTATGGCTACACCTTC. The chain combines TRBV21-1 with TRBJ1-2. TRBV21-1 is a pseudogene segment. The CDR3 is made up of 16 amino acids.

A word on this clone: The same CDR3 arises from other DNA sequences in this sample as well. V usage is TRBV9 and J usage is TRBJ2-2; D not resolved. Germline-derived CDR1 and CDR2 are SGDLS and YYNGEE. With 0 bases removed from V and 1 base from J, the gap between germline ends came to 4 bases. This CDR3 has 14 residues. CDR3 residues: CASSVVGNTGELFF. CDR3 nucleotide sequence: TGTGCCAGCAGCGTAGTAGGGAACACCGGGGAGCTGTTTTTT.

The chain joins TRBV5-1 to TRBJ2-1; TRBD2 matches 12 bases. The CDR3 has 15 residues. Looked up from germline, CDR1 is SGHRS and CDR2 is YFSETQ. V lost 4 bases and J lost 7; bases outside the gene matches: 6. CDR3 residues: CASSVELAGGNEQFF. For the CDR3, the DNA is TGCGCCAGCAGCGTAGAGCTAGCGGGAGGGAATGAGCAGTTCTTC.

The V gene is TRBV5-1, the J gene TRBJ2-4; no clear D. CDR3 length: 11 amino acids. Germline loops: CDR1 SGHRS, CDR2 YFSETQ. V was trimmed by 0 bases and J by 7 bases, leaving 2 bases between them. This CDR3 reads CASSLGNIQYF. The CDR3 coding sequence is TGCGCCAGCAGCTTGGGGAACATTCAGTACTTC.

The J gene is TRBJ1-2, the V gene TRBV19; D gene ambiguous. Trimming left V 8 bases short and J 1 base short, with 8 bases between. The CDR3 loop spans 12 amino acids. Per germline, CDR1 LNHDA and CDR2 SQIVND (reference sequence). The CDR3 region is CASYSFNYGYTF. The CDR3 bases are TGTGCCAGTTACAGCTTTAACTATGGCTACACCTTC.

The rearrangement uses TRBV30 and TRBJ2-5; possibly TRBD1 for D (6 bases). CDR1 is GTSNPN and CDR2 is SVGIG in the germline V gene (reference sequence). V was trimmed by 0 bases and J by 9 bases, leaving 11 bases between them. The CDR3 length is 12 residues. The CDR3 here is CAWSVLTGSQYF. Here the CDR3 DNA reads TGTGCCTGGAGTGTCCTCACAGGGTCCCAGTACTTC. Using reference TRBV30 and TRBJ2-5 for the parts outside the CDR3, the full variable domain is SQTIHQWPATLVQPVGSPLSLECTVEGTSNPNLYWYRQAAGRGLQLLFYSVGIGQISSEVPQNLSASRPQDRQFILSSKKLLLSDSGFYLCAWSVLTGSQYFGPGTRLLVL.

The J gene is TRBJ2-5, the V gene TRBV14, with D perhaps matching TRBD2 (5 bases). Germline lookup yields CDR1 SGHDN and CDR2 FVKESK. CDR3 length: 16 residues. The germline V and J ends were trimmed by 2 bases and 5 bases, with 18 bases remaining between them. The CDR3 bases are TGTGCCAGCAGCCAATCCCGGCGGACTCCCCAGGAGACCCAGTACTTC. Translated, it gives CASSQSRRTPQETQYF.

J is TRBJ2-5 and V is TRBV5-6; D possibly uses TRBD1 or TRBD2 (7 bases each). The CDR3 loop spans 13 amino acids. V gave up 2 bases and J gave up 5 bases, with 10 bases separating them. The germline CDR1 and CDR2 sequences are SGHDT and YYEEEE. The CDR3: CASSFQGGETQYF. The CDR3 nucleotides are TGTGCCAGCAGCTTCCAGGGGGGGGAGACCCAGTACTTC.